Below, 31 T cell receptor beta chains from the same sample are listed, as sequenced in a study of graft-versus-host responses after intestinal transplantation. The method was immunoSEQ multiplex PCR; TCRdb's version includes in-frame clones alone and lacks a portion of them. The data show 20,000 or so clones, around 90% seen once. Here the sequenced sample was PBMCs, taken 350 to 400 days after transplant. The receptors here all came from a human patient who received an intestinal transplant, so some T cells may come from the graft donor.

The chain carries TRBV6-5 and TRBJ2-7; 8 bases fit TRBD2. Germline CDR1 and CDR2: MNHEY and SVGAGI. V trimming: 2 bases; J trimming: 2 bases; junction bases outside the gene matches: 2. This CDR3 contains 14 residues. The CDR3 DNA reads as TGTGCCAGCAGTTACGACGGGAGGGCCTACGAGCAGTACTTC. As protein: CASSYDGRAYEQYF.

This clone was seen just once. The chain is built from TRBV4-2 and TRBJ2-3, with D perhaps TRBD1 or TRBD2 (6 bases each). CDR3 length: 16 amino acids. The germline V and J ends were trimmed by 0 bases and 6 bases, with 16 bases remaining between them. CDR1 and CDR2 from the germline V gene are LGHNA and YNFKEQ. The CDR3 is CASSQEGGGHIDTQYF. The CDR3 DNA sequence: TGTGCCAGCAGCCAAGAAGGAGGGGGACATATCGATACGCAGTATTTT.

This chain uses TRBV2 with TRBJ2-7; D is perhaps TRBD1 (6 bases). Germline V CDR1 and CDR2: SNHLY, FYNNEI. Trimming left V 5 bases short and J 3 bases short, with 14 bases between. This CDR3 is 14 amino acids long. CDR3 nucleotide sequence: TGTGCCAGCAGTCCCCATACCAGGGGCTACGAGCAGTACTTC. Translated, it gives CASSPHTRGYEQYF.

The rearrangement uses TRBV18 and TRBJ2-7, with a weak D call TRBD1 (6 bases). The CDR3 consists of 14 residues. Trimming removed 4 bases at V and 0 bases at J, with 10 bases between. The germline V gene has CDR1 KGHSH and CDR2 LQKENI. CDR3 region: CASSLTGTSYEQYF. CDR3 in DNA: TGTGCCAGCTCACTCACAGGGACCTCCTACGAGCAGTACTTC.

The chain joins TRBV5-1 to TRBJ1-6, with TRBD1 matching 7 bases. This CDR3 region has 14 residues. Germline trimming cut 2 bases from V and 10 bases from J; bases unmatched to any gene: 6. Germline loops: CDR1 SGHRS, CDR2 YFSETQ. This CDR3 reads CASSLGRGGSPLHF. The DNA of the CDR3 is TGCGCCAGCAGCTTAGGCAGGGGGGGGTCACCCCTCCACTTT.

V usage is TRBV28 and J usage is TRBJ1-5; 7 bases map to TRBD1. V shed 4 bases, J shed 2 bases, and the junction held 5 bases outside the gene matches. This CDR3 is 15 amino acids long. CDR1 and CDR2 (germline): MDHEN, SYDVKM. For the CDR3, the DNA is TGTGCCAGCAGTTCTCAGGGGGTAGGCAATCAGCCCCAGCATTTT. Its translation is CASSSQGVGNQPQHF.

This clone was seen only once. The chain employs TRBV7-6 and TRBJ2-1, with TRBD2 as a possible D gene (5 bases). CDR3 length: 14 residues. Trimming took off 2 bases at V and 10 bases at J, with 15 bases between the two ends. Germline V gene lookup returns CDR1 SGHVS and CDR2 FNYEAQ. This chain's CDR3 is CASSLRPGRGEQFF. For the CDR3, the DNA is TGTGCCAGCAGCTTAAGGCCCGGAAGAGGGGAGCAGTTCTTC. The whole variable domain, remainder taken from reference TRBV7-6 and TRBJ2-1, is GAGVSQSPRYKVTKRGQDVALRCDPISGHVSLYWYRQALGQGPEFLTYFNYEAQQDKSGLPNDRFSAERPEGSISTLTIQRTEQRDSAMYRCASSLRPGRGEQFFGPGTRLTVL.

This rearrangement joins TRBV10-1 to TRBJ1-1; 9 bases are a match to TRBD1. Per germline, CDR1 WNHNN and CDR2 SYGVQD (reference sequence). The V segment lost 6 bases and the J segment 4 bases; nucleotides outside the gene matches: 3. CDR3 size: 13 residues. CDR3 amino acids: CASSSTGGTEAFF. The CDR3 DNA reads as TGCGCCAGCAGCTCGACAGGGGGCACTGAAGCTTTCTTT.

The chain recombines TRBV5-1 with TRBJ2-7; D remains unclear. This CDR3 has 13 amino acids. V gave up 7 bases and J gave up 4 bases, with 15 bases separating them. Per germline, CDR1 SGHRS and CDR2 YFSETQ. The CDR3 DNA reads TGCGCCAGCCAACTTGGTGTTGGGTACGAGCAGTACTTC. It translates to CASQLGVGYEQYF.

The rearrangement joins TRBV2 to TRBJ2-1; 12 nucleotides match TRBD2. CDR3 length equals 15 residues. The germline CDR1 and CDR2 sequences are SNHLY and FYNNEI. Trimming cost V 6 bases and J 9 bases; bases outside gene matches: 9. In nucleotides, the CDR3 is TGTGCCAGCAGAGCTAGCGGGGGGGCCGACTCTGAGCAGTTCTTC. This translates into CASRASGGADSEQFF.

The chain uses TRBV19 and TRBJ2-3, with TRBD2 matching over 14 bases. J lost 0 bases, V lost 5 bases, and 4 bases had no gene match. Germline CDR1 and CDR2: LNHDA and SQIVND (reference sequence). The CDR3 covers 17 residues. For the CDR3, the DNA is TGTGCCAGTAGTTTTCGACTAGCGGGAGGGAGCACAGATACGCAGTATTTT. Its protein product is CASSFRLAGGSTDTQYF.

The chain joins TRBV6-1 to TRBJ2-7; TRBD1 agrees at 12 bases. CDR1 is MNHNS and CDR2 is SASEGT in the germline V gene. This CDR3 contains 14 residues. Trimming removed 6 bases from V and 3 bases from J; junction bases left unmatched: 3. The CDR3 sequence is CASSGDRGLYEQYF. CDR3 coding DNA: TGTGCCAGCAGCGGGGACAGGGGGCTCTACGAGCAGTACTTC.

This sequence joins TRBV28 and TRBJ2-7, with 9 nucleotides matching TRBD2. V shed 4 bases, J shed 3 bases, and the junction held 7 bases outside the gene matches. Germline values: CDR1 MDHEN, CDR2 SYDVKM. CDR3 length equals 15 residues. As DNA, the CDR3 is TGTGCCAGCAGTTCCGGGACTAGCAGCGGCTACGAGCAGTACTTC. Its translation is CASSSGTSSGYEQYF.

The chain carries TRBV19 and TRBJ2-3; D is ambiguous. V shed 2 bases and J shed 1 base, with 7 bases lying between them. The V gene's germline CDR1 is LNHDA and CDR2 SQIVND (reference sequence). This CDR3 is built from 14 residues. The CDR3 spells CASSILPGTDTQYF. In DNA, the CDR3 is TGTGCCAGTAGTATACTGCCCGGCACAGATACGCAGTATTTT.

CDR3 loop: CASSLKQYGYTF. CDR3 nucleotides: TGTGCCAGCAGTTTAAAGCAGTATGGCTACACCTTC. The chain joins TRBV28 to TRBJ1-2; D is unclear. The V gene lost 2 bases and the J gene lost 5 bases, with 6 bases spanning the gap. The CDR3 consists of 12 residues. Germline assignment: CDR1 MDHEN and CDR2 SYDVKM.

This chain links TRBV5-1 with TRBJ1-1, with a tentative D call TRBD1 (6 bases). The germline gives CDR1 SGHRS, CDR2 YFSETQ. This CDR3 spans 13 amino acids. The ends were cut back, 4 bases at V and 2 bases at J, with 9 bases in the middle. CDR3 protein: CASSMTGNTEAFF. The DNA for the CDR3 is TGCGCCAGCAGCATGACAGGTAACACTGAAGCTTTCTTT. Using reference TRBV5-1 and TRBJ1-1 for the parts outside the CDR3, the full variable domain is KAGVTQTPRYLIKTRGQQVTLSCSPISGHRSVSWYQQTPGQGLQFLFEYFSETQRNKGNFPGRFSGRQFSNSRSEMNVSTLELGDSALYLCASSMTGNTEAFFGQGTRLTVV.

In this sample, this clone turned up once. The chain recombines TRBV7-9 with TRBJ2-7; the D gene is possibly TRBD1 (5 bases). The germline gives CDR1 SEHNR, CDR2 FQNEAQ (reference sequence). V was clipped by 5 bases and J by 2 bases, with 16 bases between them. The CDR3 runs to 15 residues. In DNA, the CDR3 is TGTGCCAGCAGCCTGGACACTAAAGCTACCTACGAGCAGTACTTC. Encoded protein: CASSLDTKATYEQYF. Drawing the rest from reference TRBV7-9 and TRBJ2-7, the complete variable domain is DTGVSQNPRHKITKRGQNVTFRCDPISEHNRLYWYRQTLGQGPEFLTYFQNEAQLEKSRLLSDRFSAERPKGSFSTLEIQRTEQGDSAMYLCASSLDTKATYEQYFGPGTRLTVT.

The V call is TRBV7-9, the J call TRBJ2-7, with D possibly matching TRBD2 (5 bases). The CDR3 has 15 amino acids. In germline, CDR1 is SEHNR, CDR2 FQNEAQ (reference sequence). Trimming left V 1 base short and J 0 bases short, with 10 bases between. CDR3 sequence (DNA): TGTGCCAGCAGCTTAGAACGGGATCCCTCCTACGAGCAGTACTTC. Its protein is CASSLERDPSYEQYF.

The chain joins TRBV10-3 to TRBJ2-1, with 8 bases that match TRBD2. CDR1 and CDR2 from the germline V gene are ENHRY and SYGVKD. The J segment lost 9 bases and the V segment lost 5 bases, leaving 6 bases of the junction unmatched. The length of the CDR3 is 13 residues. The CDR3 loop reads CAISSGSQSEQFF. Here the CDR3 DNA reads TGTGCCATCAGTAGCGGGAGTCAGAGTGAGCAGTTCTTC.

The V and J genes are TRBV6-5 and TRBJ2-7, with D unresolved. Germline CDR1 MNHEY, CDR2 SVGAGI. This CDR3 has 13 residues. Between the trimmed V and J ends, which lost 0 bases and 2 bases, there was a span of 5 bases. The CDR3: CASSYSQAYEQYF. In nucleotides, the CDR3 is TGTGCCAGCAGTTACTCGCAGGCCTACGAGCAGTACTTC.

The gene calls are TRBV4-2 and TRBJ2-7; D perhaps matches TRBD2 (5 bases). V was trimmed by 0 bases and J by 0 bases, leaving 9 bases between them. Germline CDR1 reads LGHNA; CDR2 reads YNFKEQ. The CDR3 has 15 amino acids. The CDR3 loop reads CASSQEGASSYEQYF. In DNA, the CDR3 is TGTGCCAGCAGCCAAGAGGGAGCTAGCTCCTACGAGCAGTACTTC.

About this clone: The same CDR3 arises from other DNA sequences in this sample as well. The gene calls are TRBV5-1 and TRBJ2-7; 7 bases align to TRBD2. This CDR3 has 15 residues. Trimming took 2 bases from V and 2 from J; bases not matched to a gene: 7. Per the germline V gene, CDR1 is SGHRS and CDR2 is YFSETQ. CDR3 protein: CASSFNGRGTYEQYF. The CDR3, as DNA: TGCGCCAGCAGCTTTAACGGGCGGGGGACCTACGAGCAGTACTTC.

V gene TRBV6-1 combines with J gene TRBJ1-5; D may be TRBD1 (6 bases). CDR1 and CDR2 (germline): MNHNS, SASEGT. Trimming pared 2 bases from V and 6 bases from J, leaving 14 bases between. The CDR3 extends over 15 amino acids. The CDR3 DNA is TGTGCCAGCAGTGAAAGGGGAGGGGGTAGTCAGCCCCAGCATTTT. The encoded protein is CASSERGGGSQPQHF.

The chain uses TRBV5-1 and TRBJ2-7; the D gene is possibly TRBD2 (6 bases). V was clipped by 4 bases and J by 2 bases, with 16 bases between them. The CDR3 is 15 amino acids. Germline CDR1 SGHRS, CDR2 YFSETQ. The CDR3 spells CASSPGGYATYEQYF. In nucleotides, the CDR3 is TGCGCCAGCAGCCCCGGAGGGTATGCGACCTACGAGCAGTACTTC.

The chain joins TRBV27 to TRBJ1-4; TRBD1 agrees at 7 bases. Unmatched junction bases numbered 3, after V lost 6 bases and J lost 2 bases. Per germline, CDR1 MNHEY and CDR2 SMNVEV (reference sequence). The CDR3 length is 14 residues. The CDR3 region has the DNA TGTGCCAGCAGAGGACAGGTGACTAATGAAAAACTGTTTTTT. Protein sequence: CASRGQVTNEKLFF.

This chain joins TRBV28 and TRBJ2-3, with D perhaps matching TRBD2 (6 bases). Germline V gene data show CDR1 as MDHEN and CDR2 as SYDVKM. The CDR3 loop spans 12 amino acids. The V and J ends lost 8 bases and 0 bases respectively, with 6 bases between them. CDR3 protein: CASGGSTDTQYF. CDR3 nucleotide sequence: TGTGCCAGCGGAGGGAGCACAGATACGCAGTATTTT.

Written as DNA, the CDR3 is TGTGCCAGCAGCTTGGGGCGGACCTACGAGCAGTACTTC. This sequence encodes CASSLGRTYEQYF. The rearrangement joins TRBV7-3 to TRBJ2-7; D might be TRBD1 (5 bases). There are 13 residues in the CDR3. V was pared by 3 bases and J by 2 bases, with 8 bases between. Germline V gene data show CDR1 as SGHTA and CDR2 as FQGTGA.

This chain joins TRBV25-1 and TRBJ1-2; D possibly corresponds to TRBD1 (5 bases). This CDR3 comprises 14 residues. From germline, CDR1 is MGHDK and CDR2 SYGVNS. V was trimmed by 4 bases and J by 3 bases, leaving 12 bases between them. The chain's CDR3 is CASSGGLSYYGYTF. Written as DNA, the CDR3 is TGTGCCAGCAGTGGGGGACTGTCATACTATGGCTACACCTTC.

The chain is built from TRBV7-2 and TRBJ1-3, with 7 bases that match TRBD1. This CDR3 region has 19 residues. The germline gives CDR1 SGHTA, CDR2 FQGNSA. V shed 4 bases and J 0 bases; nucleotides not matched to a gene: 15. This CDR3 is CASSSYPDRNSFSGNTIYF. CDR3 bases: TGTGCCAGCAGCTCTTACCCGGACAGGAACTCTTTCTCTGGAAACACCATATATTTT.

The DNA of the CDR3 is TGCAGTGCTAGCGTCCAGGAGACCCAGTACTTC. Residues: CSASVQETQYF. The chain combines TRBV20-1 with TRBJ2-5; no clear D gene. Per the germline V gene, CDR1 is DFQATT and CDR2 is SNEGSKA (reference sequence). The V and J ends lost 3 bases and 5 bases respectively, with 7 bases between them. This CDR3 comprises 11 residues.

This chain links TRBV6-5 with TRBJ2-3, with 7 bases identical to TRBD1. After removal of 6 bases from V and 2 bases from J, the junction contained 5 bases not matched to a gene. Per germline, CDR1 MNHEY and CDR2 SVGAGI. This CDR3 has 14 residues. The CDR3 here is CASRWDSYTDTQYF. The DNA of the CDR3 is TGTGCCAGCAGATGGGACAGCTACACAGATACGCAGTATTTT.